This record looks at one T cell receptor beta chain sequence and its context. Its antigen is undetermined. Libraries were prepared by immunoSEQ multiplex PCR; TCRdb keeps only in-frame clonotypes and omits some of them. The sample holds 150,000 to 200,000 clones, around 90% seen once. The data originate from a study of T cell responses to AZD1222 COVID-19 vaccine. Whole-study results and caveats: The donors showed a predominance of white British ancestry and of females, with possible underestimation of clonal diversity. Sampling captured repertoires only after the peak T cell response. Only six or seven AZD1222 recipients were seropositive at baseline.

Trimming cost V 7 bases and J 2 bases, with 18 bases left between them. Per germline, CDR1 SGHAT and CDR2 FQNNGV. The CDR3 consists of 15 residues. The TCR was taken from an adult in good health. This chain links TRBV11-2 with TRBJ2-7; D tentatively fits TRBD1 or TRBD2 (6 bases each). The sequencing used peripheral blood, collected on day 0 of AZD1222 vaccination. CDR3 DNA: TGTGCCAGCACCAAAGGGGGTGGGGAGGCCTACGAGCAGTACTTC. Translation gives CASTKGGGEAYEQYF.